The text below deals with one T cell receptor (beta chain). V lost 4 bases and J lost 1, with 4 bases in between. Germline CDR1 is LGHDT and CDR2 is YNNKEL (reference sequence). CDR3 length equals 12 residues. This specimen comes from a study of T cell responses to AZD1222 COVID-19 vaccine. Assay used: immunoSEQ multiplex PCR; TCRdb lists only in-frame clones, some missing. The sample has some 140,000 clones, 90% to 95% seen once. The chain employs TRBV3-1 (or the pseudogene TRBV3-2) and TRBJ1-1; D remains unclear. The receptor comes from an adult who received the AZD1222 COVID-19 vaccine. The specimen was peripheral blood, collected 28 days after the second AZD1222 dose. In nucleotides, the CDR3 is TGTGCCAGCAGCCTTAGGAACACTGAAGCTTTCTTT. Amino acid sequence: CASSLRNTEAFF.